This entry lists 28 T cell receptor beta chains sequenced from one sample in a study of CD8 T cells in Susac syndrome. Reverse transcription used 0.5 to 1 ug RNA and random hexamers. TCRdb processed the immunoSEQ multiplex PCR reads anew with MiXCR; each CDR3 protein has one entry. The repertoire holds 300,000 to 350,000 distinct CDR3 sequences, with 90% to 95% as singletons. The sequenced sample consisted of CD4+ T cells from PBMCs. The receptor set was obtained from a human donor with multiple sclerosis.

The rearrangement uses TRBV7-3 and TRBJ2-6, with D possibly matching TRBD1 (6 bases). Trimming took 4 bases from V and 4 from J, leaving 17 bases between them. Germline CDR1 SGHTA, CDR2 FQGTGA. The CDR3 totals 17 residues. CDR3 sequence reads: CASSSQGGRAGANVLTF. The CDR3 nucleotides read TGTGCCAGCAGCTCACAGGGTGGCCGGGCCGGGGCCAACGTCCTGACTTTC.

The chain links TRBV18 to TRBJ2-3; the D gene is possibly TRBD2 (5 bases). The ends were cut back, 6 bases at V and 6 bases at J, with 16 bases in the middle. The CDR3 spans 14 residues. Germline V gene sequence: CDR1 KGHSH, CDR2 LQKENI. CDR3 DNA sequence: TGTGCCAGCTCTCACGGGGTAGCAGACGATACGCAGTATTTT. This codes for CASSHGVADDTQYF.

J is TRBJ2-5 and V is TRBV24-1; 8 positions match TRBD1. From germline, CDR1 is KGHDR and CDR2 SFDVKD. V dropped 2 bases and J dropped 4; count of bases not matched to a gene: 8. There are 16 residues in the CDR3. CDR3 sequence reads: CATSDSRTGLGETQYF. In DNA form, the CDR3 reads TGTGCCACCAGTGATTCCCGGACAGGGCTGGGAGAGACCCAGTACTTC.

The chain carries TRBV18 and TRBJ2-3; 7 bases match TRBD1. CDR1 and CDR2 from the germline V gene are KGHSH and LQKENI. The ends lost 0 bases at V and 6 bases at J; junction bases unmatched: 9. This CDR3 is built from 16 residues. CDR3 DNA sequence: TGTGCCAGCTCACCACCTGGGACAGCTCAGGTCGATACGCAGTATTTT. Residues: CASSPPGTAQVDTQYF.

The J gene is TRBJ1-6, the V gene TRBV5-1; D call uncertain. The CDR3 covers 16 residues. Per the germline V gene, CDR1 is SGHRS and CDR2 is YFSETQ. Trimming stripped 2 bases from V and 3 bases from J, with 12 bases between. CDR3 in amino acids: CASSFRPEGYNSPLHF. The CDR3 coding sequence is TGCGCCAGCAGCTTCCGTCCGGAGGGCTATAATTCACCCCTCCACTTT.

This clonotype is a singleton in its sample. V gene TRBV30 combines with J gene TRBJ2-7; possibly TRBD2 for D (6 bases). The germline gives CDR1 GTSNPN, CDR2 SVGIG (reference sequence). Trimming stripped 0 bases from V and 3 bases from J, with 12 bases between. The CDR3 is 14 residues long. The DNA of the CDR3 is TGTGCCTGGAGTGTAAGGCAGGAGGGCTACGAGCAGTACTTC. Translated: CAWSVRQEGYEQYF.

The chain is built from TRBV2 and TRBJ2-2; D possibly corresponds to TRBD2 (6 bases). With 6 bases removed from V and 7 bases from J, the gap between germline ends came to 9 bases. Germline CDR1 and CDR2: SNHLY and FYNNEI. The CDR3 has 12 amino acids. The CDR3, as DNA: TGTGCCAGCAGGAAGGAGGGCGGGGAGCTGTTTTTT. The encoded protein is CASRKEGGELFF.

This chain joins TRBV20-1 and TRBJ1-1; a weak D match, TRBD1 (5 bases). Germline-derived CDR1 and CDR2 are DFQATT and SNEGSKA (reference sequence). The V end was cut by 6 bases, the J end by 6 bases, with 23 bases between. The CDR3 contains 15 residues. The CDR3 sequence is CSARRSGTLSSEAFF. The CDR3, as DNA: TGCAGTGCACGACGATCCGGGACTCTATCCTCTGAAGCTTTCTTT.

CDR3 amino acids: CASSLAGRDGYTF. The DNA of the CDR3 is TGTGCCAGCAGCCTGGCAGGGAGGGATGGCTACACCTTC. V is TRBV5-5 and J is TRBJ1-2; TRBD1 might be the D (5 bases). The CDR3 length is 13 residues. In germline, CDR1 is SGHKS, CDR2 YYEKEE (reference sequence). Trimming pared 4 bases from V and 6 bases from J, leaving 13 bases between. Complete variable domain (other parts from reference TRBV5-5 and TRBJ1-2): DAGVTQSPTHLIKTRGQQVTLRCSPISGHKSVSWYQQVLGQGPQFIFQYYEKEERGRGNFPDRFSARQFPNYSSELNVNALLLGDSALYLCASSLAGRDGYTFGSGTRLTVV.

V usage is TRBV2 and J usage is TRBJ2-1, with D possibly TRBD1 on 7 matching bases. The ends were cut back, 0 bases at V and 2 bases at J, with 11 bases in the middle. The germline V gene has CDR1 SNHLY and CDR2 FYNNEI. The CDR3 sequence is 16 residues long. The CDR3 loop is CASSEAEGATYNEQFF. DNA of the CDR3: TGTGCCAGCAGTGAAGCGGAGGGGGCAACCTACAATGAGCAGTTCTTC. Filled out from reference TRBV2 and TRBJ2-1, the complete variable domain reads EPEVTQTPSHQVTQMGQEVILRCVPISNHLYFYWYRQILGQKVEFLVSFYNNEISEKSEIFDDQFSVERPDGSNFTLKIRSTKLEDSAMYFCASSEAEGATYNEQFFGPGTRLTVL.

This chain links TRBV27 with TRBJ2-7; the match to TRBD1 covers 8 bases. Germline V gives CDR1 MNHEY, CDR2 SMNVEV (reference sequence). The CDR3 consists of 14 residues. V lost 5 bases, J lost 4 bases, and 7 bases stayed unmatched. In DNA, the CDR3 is TGTGCCAGCAGTCGCCAGGGGGCTAGTTACGAGCAGTACTTC. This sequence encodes CASSRQGASYEQYF.

CDR3 protein: CASSYPRRGTYHTDTQYF. CDR3 bases: TGTGCCAGCAGTTACCCGAGGCGGGGGACCTATCACACAGATACGCAGTATTTT. The chain joins TRBV6-2 or TRBV6-3 to TRBJ2-3, with TRBD2 matching over 7 bases. V lost 2 bases and J lost 2; bases outside the gene matches: 13. The CDR3 covers 18 residues. Germline V gene lookup returns CDR1 MNHEY and CDR2 SVGEGT.

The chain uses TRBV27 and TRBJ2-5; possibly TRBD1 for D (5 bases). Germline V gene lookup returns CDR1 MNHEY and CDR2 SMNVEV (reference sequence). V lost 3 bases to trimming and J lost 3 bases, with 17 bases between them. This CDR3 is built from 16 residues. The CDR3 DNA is TGTGCCAGCAGTTTTGTAGGGTACGACAGAAAAGAGACCCAGTACTTC. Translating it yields CASSFVGYDRKETQYF.

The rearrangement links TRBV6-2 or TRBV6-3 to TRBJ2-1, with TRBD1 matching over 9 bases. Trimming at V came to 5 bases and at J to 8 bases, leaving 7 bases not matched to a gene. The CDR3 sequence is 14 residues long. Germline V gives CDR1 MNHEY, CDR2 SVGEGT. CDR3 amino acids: CASSRGQGIHEQFF. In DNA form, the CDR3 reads TGTGCCAGCAGTCGAGGACAGGGGATCCATGAGCAGTTCTTC.

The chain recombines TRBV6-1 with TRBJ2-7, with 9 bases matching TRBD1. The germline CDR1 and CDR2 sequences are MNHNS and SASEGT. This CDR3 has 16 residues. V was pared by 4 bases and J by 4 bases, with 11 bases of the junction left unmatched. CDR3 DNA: TGTGCCAGCAGTGGGGCGGCGGGACAGGGACATTACGAGCAGTACTTC. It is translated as CASSGAAGQGHYEQYF.

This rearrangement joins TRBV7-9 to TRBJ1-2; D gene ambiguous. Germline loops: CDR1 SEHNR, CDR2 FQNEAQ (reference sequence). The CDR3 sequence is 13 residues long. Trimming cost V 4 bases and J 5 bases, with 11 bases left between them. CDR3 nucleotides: TGTGCCAGCAGCTCAACTACCCGGTATGGCTACACCTTC. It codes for CASSSTTRYGYTF.

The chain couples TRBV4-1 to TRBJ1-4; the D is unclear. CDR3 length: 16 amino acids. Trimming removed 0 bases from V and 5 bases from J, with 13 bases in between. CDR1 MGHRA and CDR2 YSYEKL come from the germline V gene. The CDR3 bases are TGCGCCAGCAGCCAAGATGGGCAGACCAGGAATGAAAAACTGTTTTTT. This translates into CASSQDGQTRNEKLFF.

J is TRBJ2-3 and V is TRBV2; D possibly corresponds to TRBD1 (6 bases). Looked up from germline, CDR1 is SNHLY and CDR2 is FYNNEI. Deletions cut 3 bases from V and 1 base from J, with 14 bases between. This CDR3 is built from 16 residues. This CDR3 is CASSDVPGVGTDTQYF. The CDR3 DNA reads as TGTGCCAGCAGTGATGTTCCAGGGGTGGGCACAGATACGCAGTATTTT.

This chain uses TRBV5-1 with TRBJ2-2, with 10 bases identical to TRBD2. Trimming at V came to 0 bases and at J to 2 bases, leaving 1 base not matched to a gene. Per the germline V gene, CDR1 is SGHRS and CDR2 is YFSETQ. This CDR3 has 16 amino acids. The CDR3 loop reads CASSLELAGNTGELFF. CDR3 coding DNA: TGCGCCAGCAGCTTGGAACTAGCGGGAAACACCGGGGAGCTGTTTTTT.

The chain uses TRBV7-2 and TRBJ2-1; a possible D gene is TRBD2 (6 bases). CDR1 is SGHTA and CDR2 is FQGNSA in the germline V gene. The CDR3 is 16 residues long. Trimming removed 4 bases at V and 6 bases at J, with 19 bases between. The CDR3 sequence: CASSSLAAPNLNEQFF. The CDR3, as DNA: TGTGCCAGCAGCTCACTAGCAGCCCCGAATCTCAATGAGCAGTTCTTC.

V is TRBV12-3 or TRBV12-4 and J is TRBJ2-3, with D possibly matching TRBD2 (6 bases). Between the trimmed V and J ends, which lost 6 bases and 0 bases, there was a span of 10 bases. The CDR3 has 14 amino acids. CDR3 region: CASRRGGSTDTQYF. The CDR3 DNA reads TGTGCCAGCAGGCGGGGCGGTAGCACAGATACGCAGTATTTT.

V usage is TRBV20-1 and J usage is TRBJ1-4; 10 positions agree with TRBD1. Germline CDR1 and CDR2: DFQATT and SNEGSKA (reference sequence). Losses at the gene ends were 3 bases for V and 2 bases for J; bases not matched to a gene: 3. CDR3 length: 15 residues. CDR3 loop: CSARDRGGTNEKLFF. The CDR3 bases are TGCAGTGCTAGGGACAGGGGGGGCACTAATGAAAAACTGTTTTTT.

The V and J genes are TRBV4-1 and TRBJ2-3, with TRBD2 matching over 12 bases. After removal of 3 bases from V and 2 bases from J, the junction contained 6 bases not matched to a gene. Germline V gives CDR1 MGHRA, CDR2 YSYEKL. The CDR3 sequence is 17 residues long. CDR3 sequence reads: CASSQQPSGRDTDTQYF. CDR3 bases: TGCGCCAGCAGCCAGCAACCTAGCGGGAGGGACACAGATACGCAGTATTTT.

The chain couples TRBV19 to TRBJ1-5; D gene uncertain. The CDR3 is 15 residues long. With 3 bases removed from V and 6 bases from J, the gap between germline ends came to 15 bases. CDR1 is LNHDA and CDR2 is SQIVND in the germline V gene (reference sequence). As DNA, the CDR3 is TGTGCCAGTAGTATGAAGCCATGGGAGGGTCAGCCCCAGCATTTT. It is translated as CASSMKPWEGQPQHF.

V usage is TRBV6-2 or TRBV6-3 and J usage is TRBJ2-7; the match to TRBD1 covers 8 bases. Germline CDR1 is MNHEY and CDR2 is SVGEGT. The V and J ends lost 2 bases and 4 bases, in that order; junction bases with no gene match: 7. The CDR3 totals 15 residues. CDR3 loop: CASSYAQGAGYEQYF. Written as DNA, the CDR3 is TGTGCCAGCAGTTACGCGCAGGGGGCTGGGTACGAGCAGTACTTC.

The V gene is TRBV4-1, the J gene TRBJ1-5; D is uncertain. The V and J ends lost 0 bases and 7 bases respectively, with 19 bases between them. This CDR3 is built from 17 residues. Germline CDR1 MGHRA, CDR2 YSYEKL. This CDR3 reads CASSQEDEWYGGQPQHF. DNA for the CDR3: TGCGCCAGCAGCCAAGAGGATGAGTGGTACGGTGGCCAGCCCCAGCATTTT.

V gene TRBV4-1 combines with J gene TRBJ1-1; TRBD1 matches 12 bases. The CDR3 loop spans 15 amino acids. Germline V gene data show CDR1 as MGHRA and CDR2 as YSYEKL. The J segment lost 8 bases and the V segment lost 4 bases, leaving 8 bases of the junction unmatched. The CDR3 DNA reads TGCGCCAGCAGCCTAACCGGGACAGGGGGCGTCGAAGCTTTCTTT. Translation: CASSLTGTGGVEAFF.

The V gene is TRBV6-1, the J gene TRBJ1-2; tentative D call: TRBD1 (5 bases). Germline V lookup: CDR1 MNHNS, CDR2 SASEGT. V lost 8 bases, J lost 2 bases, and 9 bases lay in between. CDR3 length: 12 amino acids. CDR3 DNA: TGTGCCAGCCAGGGCGTGAACTATGGCTACACCTTC. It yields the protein CASQGVNYGYTF.